This TCR beta chain appears in the sequencing data of a study of blood T cells in healthy people across ages. Study observations and caveats: From one million sequenced T cells, diversity estimates were lower bounds.

The CDR3 runs to 14 residues. The germline V gene encodes CDR1 MNHNY and CDR2 SVGAGI (reference sequence). V lost 10 bases to trimming and J lost 5 bases, with 21 bases between them. Then a second PCR, running roughly 7 to 11 cycles, was carried out with a sample-barcoded 5' primer and a J-beta primer mix. Each cDNA molecule was tagged by a template-switch adaptor that had 12 random nucleotides. TCRdb called the 5' RACE reads again in MiXCR, with one record for every CDR3 protein. The table has 700,000 to 850,000 distinct CDR3 sequences, about 53% seen once; the top ten hold 41%. This clonotype has only a few counts. Antigen specificity is unknown.

This clonotype was obtained from a man at least 80 years old in good health. The genes are TRBV6-6 and TRBJ2-7; D is undetermined. Source material: blood. The CDR3 DNA is TGTGCCACCCAATCCCAAAAACCCCGAAACGAGCAGTACTTC. Residues: CATQSQKPRNEQYF.